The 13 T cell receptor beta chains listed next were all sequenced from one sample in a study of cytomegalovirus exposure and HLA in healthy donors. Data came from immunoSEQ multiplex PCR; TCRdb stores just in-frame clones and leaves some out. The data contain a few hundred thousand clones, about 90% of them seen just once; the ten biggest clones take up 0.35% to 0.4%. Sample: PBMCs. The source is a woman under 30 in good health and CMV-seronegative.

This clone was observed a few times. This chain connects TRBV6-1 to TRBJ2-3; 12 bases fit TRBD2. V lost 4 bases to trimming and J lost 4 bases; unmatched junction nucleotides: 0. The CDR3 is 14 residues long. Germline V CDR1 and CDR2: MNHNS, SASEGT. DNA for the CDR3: TGTGCCAGCAGTGGACTAGCGGGGGCAGATACGCAGTATTTT. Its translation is CASSGLAGADTQYF.

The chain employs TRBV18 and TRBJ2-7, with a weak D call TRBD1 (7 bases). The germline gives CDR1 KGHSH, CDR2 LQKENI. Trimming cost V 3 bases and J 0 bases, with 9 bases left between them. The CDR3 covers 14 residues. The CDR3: CASSPRDSSYEQYF. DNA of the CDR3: TGTGCCAGCTCACCGCGGGACAGCTCCTACGAGCAGTACTTC.

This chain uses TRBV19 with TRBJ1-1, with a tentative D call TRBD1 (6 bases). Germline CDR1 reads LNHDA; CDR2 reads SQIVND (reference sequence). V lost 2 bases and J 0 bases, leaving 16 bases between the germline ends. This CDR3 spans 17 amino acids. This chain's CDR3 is CASSIRIGQPMNTEAFF. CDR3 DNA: TGTGCCAGTAGTATAAGGATTGGACAGCCCATGAACACTGAAGCTTTCTTT. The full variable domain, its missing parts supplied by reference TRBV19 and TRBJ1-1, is DGGITQSPKYLFRKEGQNVTLSCEQNLNHDAMYWYRQDPGQGLRLIYYSQIVNDFQKGDIAEGYSVSREKKESFPLTVTSAQKNPTAFYLCASSIRIGQPMNTEAFFGQGTRLTVV.

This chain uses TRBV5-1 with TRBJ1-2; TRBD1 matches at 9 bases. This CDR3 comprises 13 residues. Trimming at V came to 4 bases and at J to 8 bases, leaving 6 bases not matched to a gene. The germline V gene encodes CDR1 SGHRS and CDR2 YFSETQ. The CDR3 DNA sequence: TGCGCCAGCAGCACGGGACAGGGAAACGGCTACACCTTC. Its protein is CASSTGQGNGYTF.

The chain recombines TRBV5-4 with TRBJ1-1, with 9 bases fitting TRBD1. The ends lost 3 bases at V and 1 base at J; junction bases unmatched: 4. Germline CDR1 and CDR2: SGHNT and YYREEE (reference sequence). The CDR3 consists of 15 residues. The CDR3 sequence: CASSYGQGRNTEAFF. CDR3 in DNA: TGTGCCAGCAGCTATGGACAGGGGAGGAACACTGAAGCTTTCTTT. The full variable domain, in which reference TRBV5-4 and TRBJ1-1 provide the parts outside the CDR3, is ETGVTQSPTHLIKTRGQQVTLRCSSQSGHNTVSWYQQALGQGPQFIFQYYREEENGRGNFPPRFSGLQFPNYSSELNVNALELDDSALYLCASSYGQGRNTEAFFGQGTRLTVV.

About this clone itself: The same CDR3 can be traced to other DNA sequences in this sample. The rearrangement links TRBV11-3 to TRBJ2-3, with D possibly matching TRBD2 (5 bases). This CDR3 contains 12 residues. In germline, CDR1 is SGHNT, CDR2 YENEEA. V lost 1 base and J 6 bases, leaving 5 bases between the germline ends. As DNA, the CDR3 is TGTGCCAGCAGCTTAGGGAGGGATACGCAGTATTTT. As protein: CASSLGRDTQYF.

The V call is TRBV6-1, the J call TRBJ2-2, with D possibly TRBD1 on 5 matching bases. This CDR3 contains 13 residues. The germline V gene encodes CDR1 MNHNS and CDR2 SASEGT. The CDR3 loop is CALRESYSGELFF. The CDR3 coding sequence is TGTGCACTCAGGGAAAGTTACTCCGGGGAGCTGTTTTTT.

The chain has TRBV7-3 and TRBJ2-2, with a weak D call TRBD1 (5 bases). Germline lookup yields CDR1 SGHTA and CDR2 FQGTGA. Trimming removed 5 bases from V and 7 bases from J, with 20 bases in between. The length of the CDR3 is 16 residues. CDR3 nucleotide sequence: TGTGCCAGCAGCCCCTGGACACGCAGTAGGGGCGGGGAGCTGTTTTTT. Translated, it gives CASSPWTRSRGGELFF.

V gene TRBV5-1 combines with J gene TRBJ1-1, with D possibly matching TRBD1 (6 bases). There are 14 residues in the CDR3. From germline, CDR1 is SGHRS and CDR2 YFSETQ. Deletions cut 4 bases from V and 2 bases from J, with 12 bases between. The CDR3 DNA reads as TGCGCCAGCAGCACGACAGGTGATAACACTGAAGCTTTCTTT. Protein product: CASSTTGDNTEAFF.

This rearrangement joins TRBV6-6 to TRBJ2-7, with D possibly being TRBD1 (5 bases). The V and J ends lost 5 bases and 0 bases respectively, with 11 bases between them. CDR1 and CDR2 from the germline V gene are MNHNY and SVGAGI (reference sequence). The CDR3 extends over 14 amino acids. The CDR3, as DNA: TGTGCCAGCAGTAACAGGCCCGACTCCTACGAGCAGTACTTC. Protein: CASSNRPDSYEQYF.

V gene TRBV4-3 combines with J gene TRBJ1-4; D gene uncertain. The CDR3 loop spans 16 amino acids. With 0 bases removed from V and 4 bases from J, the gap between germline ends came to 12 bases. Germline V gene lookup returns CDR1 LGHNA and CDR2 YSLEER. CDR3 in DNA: TGCGCCAGCAGCCAAGATGGACTCCTACTTAATGAAAAACTGTTTTTT. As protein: CASSQDGLLLNEKLFF.

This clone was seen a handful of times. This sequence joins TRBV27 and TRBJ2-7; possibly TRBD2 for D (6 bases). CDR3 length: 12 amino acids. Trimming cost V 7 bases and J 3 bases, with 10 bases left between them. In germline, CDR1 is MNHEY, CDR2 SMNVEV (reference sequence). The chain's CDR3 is CASKEGDYEQYV. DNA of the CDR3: TGTGCCAGCAAGGAGGGCGACTACGAGCAGTACGTC.

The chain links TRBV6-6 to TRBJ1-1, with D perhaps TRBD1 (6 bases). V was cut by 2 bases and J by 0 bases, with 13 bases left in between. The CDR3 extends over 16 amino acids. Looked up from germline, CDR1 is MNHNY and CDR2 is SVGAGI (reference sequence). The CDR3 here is CASSYVQGRMNTEAFF. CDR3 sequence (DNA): TGTGCCAGCAGTTACGTACAGGGCCGGATGAACACTGAAGCTTTCTTT.